A single TCR beta chain is shown here with its context. This CDR3 comprises 14 residues. V was clipped by 2 bases and J by 4 bases, with 11 bases between them. CDR1 is MNHEY and CDR2 is SMNVEV in the germline V gene (reference sequence). The table came from immunoSEQ multiplex PCR; TCRdb's copy has only in-frame clones and leaves some out. This table holds around 270,000 clones, roughly 86% found once. The record originates from a study of blood T cell repertoires in COVID-19. The chain links TRBV27 to TRBJ1-2; D remains ambiguous. This clonotype originated in a woman aged 45-60 years with acute or convalescent COVID-19. Sequenced: peripheral blood. The CDR3 loop reads CASSLNWEVYGYTF. DNA for the CDR3: TGTGCCAGCAGTTTAAATTGGGAGGTCTATGGCTACACCTTC.